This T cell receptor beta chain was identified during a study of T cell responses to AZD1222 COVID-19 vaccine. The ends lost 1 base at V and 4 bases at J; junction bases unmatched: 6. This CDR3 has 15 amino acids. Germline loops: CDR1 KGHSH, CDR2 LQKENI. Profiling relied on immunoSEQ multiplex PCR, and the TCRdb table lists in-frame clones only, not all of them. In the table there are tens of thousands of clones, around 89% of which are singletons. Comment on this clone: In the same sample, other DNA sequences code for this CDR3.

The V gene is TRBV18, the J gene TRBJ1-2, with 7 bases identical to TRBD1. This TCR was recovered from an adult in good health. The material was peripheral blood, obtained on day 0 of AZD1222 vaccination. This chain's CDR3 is CASSPLTGEGYGYTF. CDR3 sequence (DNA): TGTGCCAGCTCACCACTCACAGGGGAGGGCTATGGCTACACCTTC.